This TCR beta chain was obtained from a study of shared clonotypes between healthy human individuals. Study overall: The people who gave samples were two women and three men aged 18 to 49. General study findings and limits: Sampling was confined to blood; repertoires within tissues likely differ. The study's rarefaction showed incomplete sorted-subset sequencing despite large depth.

Concerning this clone: As yet, its antigen is unknown.

The germline V gene encodes CDR1 SGHTA and CDR2 FQGNSA. Trimming shortened V by 6 bases and J by 4 bases, and 16 bases separated the two germline ends. The CDR3 has 15 amino acids. The deep-level immunoSEQ assay was used. The protocol was immunoSEQ multiplex PCR, while the TCRdb copy is restricted to in-frame clones and leaves out a portion. The table shows some 2,000,000 clones, with about 94% occurring only once. This chain uses TRBV7-2 with TRBJ2-1; D is possibly TRBD1 or TRBD2 (5 bases each). The source of this sequence is a man younger than 35 in good health. The specimen sequenced was naive CD4+ T cells sorted from blood. Subset noted: CD45RA+ positively selected. The CDR3 DNA is TGTGCCAGCAGTATAGCCGGGACGGGATACAATGAGCAGTTCTTC. It encodes CASSIAGTGYNEQFF.